The source of this T cell receptor beta chain is a study of blood T cell repertoires in COVID-19. Study at large: The United States, Italy and Spain provided the acute and convalescent COVID-19 samples. T cells, B-cell-depleted T cells, or PBMCs provided the cDNA or gDNA that served as material.

It was during active infection that Seattle patients were enrolled and then longitudinally followed. From germline, CDR1 is MNHEY and CDR2 SVGAGI. The CDR3 is 15 amino acids. V trimming: 8 bases; J trimming: 3 bases; junction bases outside the gene matches: 10. The authors' processing: Reference gene primer amplification yielded estimated nucleated cell counts. Method: immunoSEQ multiplex PCR; TCRdb's copy keeps in-frame clones and lacks some. The V and J calls and clone size are taken from that table; D and trimming were inferred from the DNA. The sample has 200,000 to 300,000 clones, 91% seen once; the top ten hold under 3%.

What was sequenced was peripheral blood. The chain couples TRBV6-5 to TRBJ2-5, with 9 bases aligning to TRBD2. The receptor was isolated from a person aged 18 to 29 with COVID-19, enrolled during active disease. CDR3 in DNA: TGTGCCAGCCGGAGGGCGGGAGGGCCCGAAGAGACCCAGTACTTC. Protein sequence: CASRRAGGPEETQYF.